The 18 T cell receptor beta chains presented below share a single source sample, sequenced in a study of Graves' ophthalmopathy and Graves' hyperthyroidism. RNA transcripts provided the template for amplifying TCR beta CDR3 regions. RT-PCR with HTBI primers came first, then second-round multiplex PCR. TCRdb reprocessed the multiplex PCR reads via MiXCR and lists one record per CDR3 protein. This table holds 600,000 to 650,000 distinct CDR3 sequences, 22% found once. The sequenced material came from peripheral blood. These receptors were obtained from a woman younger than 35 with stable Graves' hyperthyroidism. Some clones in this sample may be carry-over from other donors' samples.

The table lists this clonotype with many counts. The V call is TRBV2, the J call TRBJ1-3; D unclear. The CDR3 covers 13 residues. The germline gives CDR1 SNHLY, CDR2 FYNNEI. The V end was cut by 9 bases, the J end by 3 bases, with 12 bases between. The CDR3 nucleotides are TGTGCCAGTCTCCCGGTTAATGGAAACACCATATATTTT. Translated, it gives CASLPVNGNTIYF.

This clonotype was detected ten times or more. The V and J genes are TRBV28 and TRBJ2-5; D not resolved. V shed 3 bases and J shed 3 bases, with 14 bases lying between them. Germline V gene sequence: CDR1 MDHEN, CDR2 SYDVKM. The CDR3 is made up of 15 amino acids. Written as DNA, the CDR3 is TGTGCCAGCAGTTTGTCGAATAGTGGGGAAGAGACCCAGTACTTC. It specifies CASSLSNSGEETQYF. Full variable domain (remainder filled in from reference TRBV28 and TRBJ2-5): DVKVTQSSRYLVKRTGEKVFLECVQDMDHENMFWYRQDPGLGLRLIYFSYDVKMKEKGDIPEGYSVSREKKERFSLILESASTNQTSMYLCASSLSNSGEETQYFGPGTRLLVL.

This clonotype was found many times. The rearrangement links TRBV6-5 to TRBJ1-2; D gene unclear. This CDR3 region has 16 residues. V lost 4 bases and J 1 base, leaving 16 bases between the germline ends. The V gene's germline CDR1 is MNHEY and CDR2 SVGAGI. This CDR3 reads CASSSPLQGGNYGYTF. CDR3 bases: TGTGCCAGCAGTTCACCCCTCCAAGGCGGTAACTATGGCTACACCTTC.

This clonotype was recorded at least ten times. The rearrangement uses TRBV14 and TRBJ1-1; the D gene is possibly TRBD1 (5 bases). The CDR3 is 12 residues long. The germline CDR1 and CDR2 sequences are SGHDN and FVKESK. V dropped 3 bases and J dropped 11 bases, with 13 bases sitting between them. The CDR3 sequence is CASSQGRGDAFF. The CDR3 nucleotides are TGTGCCAGCAGCCAGGGGAGGGGTGATGCTTTCTTT. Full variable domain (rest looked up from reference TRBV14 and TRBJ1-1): EAGVTQFPSHSVIEKGQTVTLRCDPISGHDNLYWYRRVMGKEIKFLLHFVKESKQDESGMPNNRFLAERTGGTYSTLKVQPAELEDSGVYFCASSQGRGDAFFGQGTRLTVV.

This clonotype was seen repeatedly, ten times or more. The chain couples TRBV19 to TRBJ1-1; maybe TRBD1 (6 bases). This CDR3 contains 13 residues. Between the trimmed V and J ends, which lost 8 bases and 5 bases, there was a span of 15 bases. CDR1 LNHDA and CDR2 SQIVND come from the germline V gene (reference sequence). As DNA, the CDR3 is TGTGCCAGTCGTACCAGGGGTCGAACTGAAGCTTTCTTT. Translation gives CASRTRGRTEAFF. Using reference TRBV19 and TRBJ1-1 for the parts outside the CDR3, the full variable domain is DGGITQSPKYLFRKEGQNVTLSCEQNLNHDAMYWYRQDPGQGLRLIYYSQIVNDFQKGDIAEGYSVSREKKESFPLTVTSAQKNPTAFYLCASRTRGRTEAFFGQGTRLTVV.

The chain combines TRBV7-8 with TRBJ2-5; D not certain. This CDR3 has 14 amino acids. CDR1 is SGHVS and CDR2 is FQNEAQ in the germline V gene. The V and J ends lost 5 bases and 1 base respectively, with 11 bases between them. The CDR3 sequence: CASSPDGPQETQYF. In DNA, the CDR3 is TGTGCCAGCAGCCCCGACGGGCCCCAAGAGACCCAGTACTTC.

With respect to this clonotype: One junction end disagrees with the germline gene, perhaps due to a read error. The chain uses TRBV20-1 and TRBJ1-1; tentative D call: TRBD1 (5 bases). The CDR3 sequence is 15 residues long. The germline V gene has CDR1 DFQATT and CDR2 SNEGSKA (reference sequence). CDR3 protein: CSADRGASVKTEAFF. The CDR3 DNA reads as TGCAGTGCTGACCGGGGCGCTTCCGTGAAGACTGAAGCTTTCTTT.

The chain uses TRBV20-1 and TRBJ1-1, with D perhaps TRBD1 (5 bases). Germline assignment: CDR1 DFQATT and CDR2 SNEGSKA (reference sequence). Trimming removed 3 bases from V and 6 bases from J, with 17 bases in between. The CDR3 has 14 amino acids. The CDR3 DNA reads TGCAGTGCTAGGAACGGCGTACGGGGCGCTGAAGCTTTCTTT. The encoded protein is CSARNGVRGAEAFF.

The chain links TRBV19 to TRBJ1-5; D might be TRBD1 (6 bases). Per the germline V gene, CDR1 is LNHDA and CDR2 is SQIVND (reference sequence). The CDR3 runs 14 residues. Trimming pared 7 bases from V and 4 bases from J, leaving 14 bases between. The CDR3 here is CASTQQGFNQPQHF. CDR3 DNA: TGTGCCAGTACGCAACAGGGCTTTAATCAGCCCCAGCATTTT.

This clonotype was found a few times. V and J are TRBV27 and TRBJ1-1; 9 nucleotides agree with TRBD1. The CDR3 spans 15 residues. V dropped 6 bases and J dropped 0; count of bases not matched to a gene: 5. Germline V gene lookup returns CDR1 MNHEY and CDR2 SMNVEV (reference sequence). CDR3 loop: CASRWTGDLNTEAFF. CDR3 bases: TGTGCCAGCAGATGGACAGGGGATCTGAACACTGAAGCTTTCTTT.

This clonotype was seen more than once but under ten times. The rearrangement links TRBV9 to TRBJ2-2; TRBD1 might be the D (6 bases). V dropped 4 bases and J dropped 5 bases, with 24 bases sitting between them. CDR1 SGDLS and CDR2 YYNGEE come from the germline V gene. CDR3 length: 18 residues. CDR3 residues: CASSPKRKWQGKTGELFF. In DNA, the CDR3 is TGTGCCAGCAGCCCGAAAAGGAAGTGGCAGGGGAAAACCGGGGAGCTGTTTTTT. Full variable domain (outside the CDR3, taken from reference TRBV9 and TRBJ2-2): DSGVTQTPKHLITATGQRVTLRCSPRSGDLSVYWYQQSLDQGLQFLIQYYNGEERAKGNILERFSAQQFPDLHSELNLSSLELGDSALYFCASSPKRKWQGKTGELFFGEGSRLTVL.

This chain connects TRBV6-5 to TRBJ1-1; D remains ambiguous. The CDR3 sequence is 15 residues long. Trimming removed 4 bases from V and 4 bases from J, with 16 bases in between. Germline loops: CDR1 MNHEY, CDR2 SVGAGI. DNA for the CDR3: TGTGCCAGCAGTTGGGCGGGTGGTAGGGCCACTGAAGCTTTCTTT. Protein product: CASSWAGGRATEAFF.

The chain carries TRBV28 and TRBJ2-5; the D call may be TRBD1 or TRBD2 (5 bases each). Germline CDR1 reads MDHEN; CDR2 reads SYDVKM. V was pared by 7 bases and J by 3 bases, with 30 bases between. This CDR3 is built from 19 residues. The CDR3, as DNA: TGTGCCAGCATCCCTTACCGGTCCAGGATCGGGGCACCCAAAGAGACCCAGTACTTC. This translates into CASIPYRSRIGAPKETQYF.

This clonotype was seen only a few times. In DNA form, the CDR3 reads TGTGCCAGCAGCCCCGCGCGAGGGCAGGCCCAAGAGACCCAGTACTTC. Its protein is CASSPARGQAQETQYF. This chain uses TRBV11-2 with TRBJ2-5; possibly TRBD2 for D (5 bases). The CDR3 is made up of 16 amino acids. Trimming removed 5 bases at V and 1 base at J, with 17 bases between. CDR1 SGHAT and CDR2 FQNNGV come from the germline V gene. Using reference TRBV11-2 and TRBJ2-5 for the parts outside the CDR3, the full variable domain is EAGVAQSPRYKIIEKRQSVAFWCNPISGHATLYWYQQILGQGPKLLIQFQNNGVVDDSQLPKDRFSAERLKGVDSTLKIQPAKLEDSAVYLCASSPARGQAQETQYFGPGTRLLVL.

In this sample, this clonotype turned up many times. The CDR3 loop is CASKPRGIAPGNTIYF. For the CDR3, the DNA is TGTGCCAGCAAACCACGGGGGATAGCGCCTGGAAACACCATATATTTT. The chain links TRBV12-3 or TRBV12-4 to TRBJ1-3; D is perhaps TRBD1 (5 bases). The CDR3 is 16 amino acids. V lost 7 bases and J 2 bases, leaving 18 bases between the germline ends.

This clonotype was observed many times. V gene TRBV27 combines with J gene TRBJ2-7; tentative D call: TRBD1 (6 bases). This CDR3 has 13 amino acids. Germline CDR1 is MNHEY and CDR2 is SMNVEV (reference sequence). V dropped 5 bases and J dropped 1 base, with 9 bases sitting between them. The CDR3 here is CASSRGLSYEQYF. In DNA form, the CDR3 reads TGTGCCAGCAGTAGGGGGTTGTCCTACGAGCAGTACTTC.

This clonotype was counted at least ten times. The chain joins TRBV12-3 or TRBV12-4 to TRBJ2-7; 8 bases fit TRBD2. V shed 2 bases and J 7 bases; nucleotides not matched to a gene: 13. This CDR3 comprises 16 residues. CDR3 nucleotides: TGTGCCAGCAGTTTAAGGGTGCGGGGGGCCCCTCGGGAGCAGTACTTC. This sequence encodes CASSLRVRGAPREQYF.

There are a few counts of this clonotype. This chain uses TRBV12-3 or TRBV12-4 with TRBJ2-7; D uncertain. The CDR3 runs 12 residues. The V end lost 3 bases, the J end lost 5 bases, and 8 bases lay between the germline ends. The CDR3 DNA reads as TGTGCCAGCAGTTTGTTTGGCGACGAGCAGTACTTC. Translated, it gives CASSLFGDEQYF.